This passage covers 17 T cell receptor beta chains from one sample sequenced in a study of blood T cell repertoires in COVID-19. TCRdb's table, derived via immunoSEQ multiplex PCR, lists solely in-frame clones and lacks some. The sample lists 150,000 to 250,000 clones, around 94% occurring once. Sequences were obtained from peripheral blood. These receptors were taken from a man aged 30 to 45 with COVID-19, enrolled during active disease.

This rearrangement joins TRBV4-1 to TRBJ1-2; tentative D call: TRBD1 (5 bases). Germline values: CDR1 MGHRA, CDR2 YSYEKL. The CDR3 contains 15 residues. Trimming took 0 bases from V and 0 from J, leaving 8 bases between them. CDR3 in amino acids: CASSQEAGSNYGYTF. The CDR3 DNA sequence: TGCGCCAGCAGCCAAGAGGCAGGGTCTAACTATGGCTACACCTTC.

The V gene is TRBV30, the J gene TRBJ1-1; no clear D gene. V lost 1 base and J lost 3, with 6 bases in between. The CDR3 length is 12 residues. Germline CDR1 GTSNPN, CDR2 SVGIG (reference sequence). CDR3 nucleotide sequence: TGTGCCTGGAGTGCCCCGTACACTGAAGCTTTCTTT. Protein product: CAWSAPYTEAFF.

V gene TRBV5-1 combines with J gene TRBJ1-2; D not certain. V lost 6 bases, J lost 0 bases, and 15 bases lay in between. The CDR3 runs to 15 residues. Germline assignment: CDR1 SGHRS and CDR2 YFSETQ. DNA of the CDR3: TGCGCCAGCATGGTTGGCAGTGAACCTAACTATGGCTACACCTTC. This codes for CASMVGSEPNYGYTF.

V and J are TRBV27 and TRBJ2-4, with D unclear. CDR1 MNHEY and CDR2 SMNVEV come from the germline V gene (reference sequence). Trimming removed 5 bases at V and 1 base at J, with 12 bases between. This CDR3 is built from 15 residues. The CDR3 nucleotides are TGTGCCAGCAGTCCCCTCCCACACGCCAAAAACATTCAGTACTTC. Encoded protein: CASSPLPHAKNIQYF.

This chain uses TRBV27 with TRBJ1-2; 7 bases align to TRBD1. This CDR3 is built from 15 residues. Germline V CDR1 and CDR2: MNHEY, SMNVEV (reference sequence). Losses at the gene ends were 7 bases for V and 2 bases for J; bases not matched to a gene: 10. The CDR3 reads CASKAGQTPNYGYTF. CDR3 sequence (DNA): TGTGCCAGCAAGGCGGGACAGACCCCCAACTATGGCTACACCTTC.

This chain connects TRBV6-4 to TRBJ2-3; weak D call: TRBD2 (5 bases). The length of the CDR3 is 15 residues. V lost 3 bases and J lost 2, with 12 bases in between. The germline V gene encodes CDR1 MRHNA and CDR2 SNTAGT. This chain's CDR3 is CASSENGGLTDTQYF. The CDR3 DNA is TGTGCCAGCAGTGAGAACGGCGGGCTCACAGATACGCAGTATTTT.

V usage is TRBV4-2 and J usage is TRBJ2-1, with 11 bases matching TRBD1. The CDR3 consists of 15 residues. Germline CDR1 reads LGHNA; CDR2 reads YNFKEQ. With V trimmed by 4 bases and J by 10 bases, 9 bases remained unmatched. The CDR3 nucleotides are TGTGCCAGCAGCCGCGGGACAGGGGGTGCGGGGGAGCAGTTCTTC. Amino acid sequence: CASSRGTGGAGEQFF.

This clone appeared a few times. The V gene is TRBV27, the J gene TRBJ2-3, with TRBD2 matching 8 bases. CDR1 MNHEY and CDR2 SMNVEV come from the germline V gene (reference sequence). V lost 4 bases and J lost 3; bases outside the gene matches: 9. The CDR3 runs to 16 residues. In nucleotides, the CDR3 is TGTGCCAGCAGTTATCTGCGGGGGGCCGGGACAGATACGCAGTATTTT. Its protein product is CASSYLRGAGTDTQYF.

This chain uses TRBV14 with TRBJ2-1, with a possible D match to TRBD1 (6 bases). The ends were cut back, 5 bases at V and 2 bases at J, with 10 bases in the middle. Germline-derived CDR1 and CDR2 are SGHDN and FVKESK. The CDR3 length is 14 residues. This CDR3 is CASSVRGPYNEQFF. CDR3 nucleotides: TGTGCCAGCAGCGTCAGGGGACCCTACAATGAGCAGTTCTTC.

The chain has TRBV5-5 and TRBJ1-2; D not resolved. The CDR3 loop spans 16 amino acids. CDR1 is SGHKS and CDR2 is YYEKEE in the germline V gene (reference sequence). The germline V and J ends were trimmed by 0 bases and 0 bases, with 12 bases remaining between them. The CDR3 DNA is TGTGCCAGCAGCTTGGACGGGGAGAGGGCTAACTATGGCTACACCTTC. Translation: CASSLDGERANYGYTF.

The V gene is TRBV11-2, the J gene TRBJ2-1; 8 bases are a match to TRBD2. CDR3 length: 15 amino acids. Germline CDR1 is SGHAT and CDR2 is FQNNGV. V lost 6 bases and J lost 7; bases outside the gene matches: 11. The CDR3 DNA reads TGTGCCAGCAGACTACTCGCGGGGGGCGGTAATGAGCAGTTCTTC. It specifies CASRLLAGGGNEQFF.

The chain has TRBV19 and TRBJ1-5; a weak D match, TRBD1 (6 bases). The V end was cut by 6 bases, the J end by 4 bases, with 13 bases between. The CDR3 consists of 14 residues. Germline-derived CDR1 and CDR2 are LNHDA and SQIVND (reference sequence). This CDR3 is CASRIWQGNQPQHF. The CDR3 DNA sequence: TGTGCCAGTAGGATCTGGCAGGGGAATCAGCCCCAGCATTTT.

This clone showed up just once. The chain joins TRBV7-7 to TRBJ2-3; 7 bases map to TRBD1. This CDR3 spans 15 amino acids. From germline, CDR1 is SSHAT and CDR2 FNYEAQ (reference sequence). Trimming cost V 3 bases and J 1 base; bases outside gene matches: 4. The CDR3 loop is CASSFGQVGTDTQYF. CDR3 bases: TGTGCCAGCAGCTTCGGACAGGTCGGCACAGATACGCAGTATTTT.

The chain joins TRBV19 to TRBJ2-7; TRBD1 aligns across 9 bases. The CDR3 sequence is 15 residues long. Trimming cost V 5 bases and J 3 bases; bases outside gene matches: 8. Germline values: CDR1 LNHDA, CDR2 SQIVND (reference sequence). The chain's CDR3 is CASSHQGQGGYEQYF. CDR3 bases: TGTGCCAGTAGTCATCAGGGACAGGGCGGCTACGAGCAGTACTTC.

The chain couples TRBV3-1 (or the pseudogene TRBV3-2) to TRBJ2-1; 12 nucleotides match TRBD2. This CDR3 comprises 17 residues. The V and J ends lost 4 bases and 4 bases, in that order; junction bases with no gene match: 8. Germline V lookup: CDR1 LGHDT, CDR2 YNNKEL (reference sequence). The CDR3 bases are TGTGCCAGCAGCCGAGACCAAACTAGCGGGGGGTACAATGAGCAGTTCTTC. This gives the protein CASSRDQTSGGYNEQFF.

This chain uses TRBV27 with TRBJ1-2, with 7 positions matching TRBD1. The CDR3 has 15 amino acids. Germline V lookup: CDR1 MNHEY, CDR2 SMNVEV (reference sequence). With V trimmed by 5 bases and J by 4 bases, 10 bases remained unmatched. The CDR3 DNA sequence: TGTGCCAGCAGTCCCTTGGGACAGACACTCTATGGCTACACCTTC. Translated: CASSPLGQTLYGYTF.

The V and J genes are TRBV5-4 and TRBJ2-1, with 9 bases matching TRBD2. J was trimmed by 7 bases and V by 10 bases; bases with no gene match: 9. Germline lookup yields CDR1 SGHNT and CDR2 YYREEE (reference sequence). CDR3 length equals 13 residues. The CDR3 DNA reads TGTGCCGGTGGAGGCGGGGGGGCTAATGAGCAGTTCTTC. Protein: CAGGGGGANEQFF. Complete variable domain (other parts from reference TRBV5-4 and TRBJ2-1): ETGVTQSPTHLIKTRGQQVTLRCSSQSGHNTVSWYQQALGQGPQFIFQYYREEENGRGNFPPRFSGLQFPNYSSELNVNALELDDSALYLCAGGGGGANEQFFGPGTRLTVL.